What follows is one T cell receptor beta chain and its context. The antigen is unknown. Germline assignment: CDR1 SGDLS and CDR2 YYNGEE. The CDR3 contains 13 residues. V lost 0 bases and J lost 9, with 10 bases in between. The PCR had 60 Vbeta and 13 Jbeta primers. Assay: immunoSEQ multiplex PCR; the TCRdb copy retains only in-frame clones and omits some. In the table there are around 280,000 clones, approximately 90% of which are singletons. This specimen comes from a study of cytomegalovirus exposure and HLA in healthy donors. In the study overall: Out of about 410 genotyped donors, roughly 80% belonged to the Caucasian-associated ancestry cluster. The study's findings and limits: A missense variant in DCLRE1C was later tied to TCR beta V- and J-gene trimming. A later analysis appeared to link common viral pathogens to several of the most significant clusters.

Sequencing was carried out using PBMCs. The receptor's source is a young woman in good health and CMV-seronegative. The chain links TRBV9 to TRBJ2-1, with D perhaps TRBD1 (5 bases). The CDR3 here is CASSVGQGSEQFF. In nucleotides, the CDR3 is TGTGCCAGCAGCGTAGGGCAGGGTAGTGAGCAGTTCTTC.